This TCR beta chain is drawn from a study of persistence of HIV-infected CD4 T cells. Cells were stimulated with overlapping HIV-1 Gag 15-mer peptides. Sorted nonresponding memory CD4+ T cells were CD40L-negative, CD69-negative, CD45RO-high. Points on this clone: Its antigen is currently unknown.

Sequencing used immunoSEQ version 4 in survey mode. The table came from immunoSEQ multiplex PCR; TCRdb's copy has only in-frame clones and leaves some out. The data hold tens of thousands of clones, with more than 70% observed a single time. The length of the CDR3 is 16 residues. V was pared by 0 bases and J by 0 bases, with 9 bases between. Per the germline V gene, CDR1 is SEHNR and CDR2 is FQNEAQ (reference sequence). The V and J genes are TRBV7-9 and TRBJ1-3; no firm D call. This sequence originates from an adult man with HIV who was CMV-seropositive. The source was CD4+ T cells sorted from PBMCs after roughly 17-hour stimulation, collected from a patient who received antiretroviral therapy. CDR3 amino acids: CASSLAQPGSGNTIYF. The CDR3 DNA is TGTGCCAGCAGCTTAGCGCAACCGGGCTCTGGAAACACCATATATTTT.